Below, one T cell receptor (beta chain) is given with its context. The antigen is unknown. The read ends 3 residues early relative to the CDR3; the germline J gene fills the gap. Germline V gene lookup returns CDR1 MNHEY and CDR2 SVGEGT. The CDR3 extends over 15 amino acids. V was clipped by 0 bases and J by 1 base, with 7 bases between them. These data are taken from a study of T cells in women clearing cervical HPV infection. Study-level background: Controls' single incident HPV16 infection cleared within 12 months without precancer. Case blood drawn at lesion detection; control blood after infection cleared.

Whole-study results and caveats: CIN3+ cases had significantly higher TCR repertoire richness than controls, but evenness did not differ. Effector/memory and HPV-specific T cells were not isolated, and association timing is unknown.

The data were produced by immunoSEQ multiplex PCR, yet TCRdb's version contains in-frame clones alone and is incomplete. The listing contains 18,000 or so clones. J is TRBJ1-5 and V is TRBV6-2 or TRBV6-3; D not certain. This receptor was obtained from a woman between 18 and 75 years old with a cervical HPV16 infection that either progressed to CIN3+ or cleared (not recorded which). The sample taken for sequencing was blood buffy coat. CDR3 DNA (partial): TGTGCCAGCAGTTACTCATCGGGGAGCAATCAGCCC. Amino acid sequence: CASSYSSGSNQP. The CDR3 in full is CASSYSSGSNQPQHF.